This T cell receptor (beta chain) was sequenced during a study of blood T cell repertoires in COVID-19. As processed by the authors: By means of reference gene primer amplification, nucleated cell counts were estimated. Measured with immunoSEQ multiplex PCR; TCRdb has only the in-frame clones, and not every one. D and trimming were read from the DNA, whereas the V and J calls and clone size are those reported in that table. In the table there are under 90,000 clones, roughly 77% of which are singletons. The clonotype comes from a man aged 50 to 60 with active or convalescent COVID-19. Sequencing was done on a sample of peripheral blood.

The CDR3 is CASSFHGVGTGNARNTEAFF. CDR3 bases: TGTGCCAGCAGCTTCCATGGGGTGGGGACAGGGAATGCTCGGAACACTGAAGCTTTCTTT. The rearrangement uses TRBV5-5 and TRBJ1-1, with 9 bases identical to TRBD1. The CDR3 totals 20 residues. The ends lost 2 bases at V and 1 base at J; junction bases unmatched: 18. Germline lookup yields CDR1 SGHKS and CDR2 YYEKEE (reference sequence).